This T cell receptor beta chain originates from a study of blood T cell repertoires in COVID-19. In Seattle, patients joined the study during active infection and were tracked longitudinally. This CDR3 region has 13 residues. Trimming removed 3 bases from V and 7 bases from J, with 13 bases in between. Germline V gives CDR1 GTSNPN, CDR2 SVGIG (reference sequence). Sequenced by immunoSEQ multiplex PCR; TCRdb stores in-frame clones only, minus some. The sample has under 250,000 clones; almost 85% are singletons. The material sequenced was peripheral blood. This receptor was identified in a man aged 45-65 years with COVID-19, enrolled during active disease. This chain joins TRBV30 and TRBJ2-1, with TRBD2 as a possible D gene (5 bases). CDR3 nucleotides: TGTGCCTGGAGATGGAGGCTGGGAAATGAGCAGTTCTTC. Residues: CAWRWRLGNEQFF.